These T cell receptor beta chains were read from a single sample in a study of CD8+ T cells in alopecia areata. Libraries were prepared by immunoSEQ multiplex PCR; TCRdb keeps only in-frame clonotypes and omits some of them. The data contain 140,000 to 150,000 clones, 40% to 65% of them seen just once; the ten biggest clones take up approximately 1%. Sequenced material: CD4+ T cells sorted from blood, taken at week 0. The receptor source for this set is a human donor with alopecia areata. Each CDR3 is given with its conserved first and last residue.

v_call	j_call	cdr3_aa
TRBV19	TRBJ2-6	CASSNTGANVLTF
TRBV30	TRBJ2-7	CAWSSDVTYEQYF
TRBV7-8	TRBJ2-5	CASSLGRAPETQYF
TRBV30	TRBJ2-3	CAWNAELSTDTQYF
TRBV5-1	TRBJ2-1	CASSSSQEQFF
TRBV30	TRBJ1-5	CAWRNRGPRQPQHF
TRBV2	TRBJ2-7	CASSDQGAGTEQYF
TRBV30	TRBJ2-3	CASYRASGKNTDTQYF
TRBV28	TRBJ2-3	CASSLQVTDTQYF
TRBV9	TRBJ2-2	CASTPGPNTGELFF
TRBV30	TRBJ2-5	CAWTRRGFGETQYF
TRBV6-5	.	CASHKKPEPTYEQYF
TRBV29-1	TRBJ2-1	CSVADRGPPYNEQFF
TRBV30	TRBJ2-3	CAWRADTSTDTQYF
TRBV25-1	TRBJ2-7	CASSDPGLAGGYEQYF
TRBV10-3	TRBJ2-6	CAISRLGPKSAGANVLTF
TRBV29-1	TRBJ2-7	CSVGASGTSYEQYF
TRBV30	TRBJ2-7	CAWSVWDRSYEQYF
TRBV5-1	TRBJ2-5	CASSLRLAGGVQETQYF
TRBV7-6	TRBJ2-7	CASSLSDTGSEQYF
TRBV30	TRBJ1-1	CAEKKGSITFF
TRBV5-4	TRBJ2-3	CASSLQGKADTQYF
TRBV28	TRBJ2-3	CASSPGGGLPDTQYF
TRBV5-4	TRBJ2-7	CASSSEVNSYEQYF
TRBV2	TRBJ2-5	CASSEFGETQYF
TRBV27	TRBJ2-3	CASISRDYLGDTQYF
TRBV10-3	TRBJ1-1	CAISNRNTEAFF
TRBV29-1	TRBJ1-1	CSVMRGNTEAFF
TRBV29-1	TRBJ1-2	CSVEDSVGGGYTF
TRBV27	TRBJ2-3	CASSLTSRTDTQYF
TRBV29-1	TRBJ2-2	CSVGLGGHTGELFF
TRBV30	TRBJ1-1	CAGRQGIMNTEAFF
TRBV6-9	.	CASRRPPPKDYEQYF
TRBV5-4	TRBJ2-7	CASSPATSGRVAEQYF
TRBV7-3	TRBJ2-1	CASSLTRHDEQFF
TRBV7-9	TRBJ1-3	CASSLDGQVGNTIYF
TRBV28	TRBJ2-7	CAVGRDGYEQYF
TRBV30	TRBJ2-5	CAWSTGETQYF
TRBV29-1	TRBJ2-5	CSATPGLQETQYF
TRBV7-9	TRBJ1-5	CASSFGGGGQPQHF
TRBV28	TRBJ2-7	CASSFPSGSTVSTGEQYF
TRBV29-1	TRBJ2-7	CSVEIGNRGGEQYF
TRBV30	TRBJ2-5	CAWSGGLRRGQETQYF
TRBV19	TRBJ2-1	CASSRYSGLSSYNEQFF
TRBV7-2	TRBJ2-2	CASSPGGSNTGELFF